Following are 11 T cell receptor beta chains from one sample sequenced in a study of T cells after yellow fever vaccination (dated 2019 in TCRdb). Library construction relied on 5' RACE. Sequencing relied on an Illumina HiSeq 2500. The raw public data were reprocessed by TCRdb itself: fastp quality trimming at Q25, MiXCR clonotype calling, in-frame beta chains only. Each CDR3 protein gets just one entry, which takes the most common genes and DNA from the rows behind it. Across this sample there are 550,000 or so distinct CDR3 sequences, with over 15% seen only once. The ten largest clones add up to roughly an eighth of the sample. The sample's treatment or condition label, in plain terms: live attenuated yellow fever vaccine strain. The sequencing here drew on PBMCs, taken 15 days after the yellow fever booster vaccination. Receptor source: a man between 25 and 39 years old who received the YFV17D yellow fever vaccine.

This CDR3 reads CASSPYYSGDNEQFF. The CDR3 DNA sequence: TGTGCCAGCAGCCCGTACTATAGCGGAGACAATGAGCAGTTCTTC. The V gene is TRBV9, the J gene TRBJ2-1; TRBD2 is a possible D gene (6 bases). Germline lookup yields CDR1 SGDLS and CDR2 YYNGEE. V lost 4 bases and J 5 bases, leaving 16 bases between the germline ends. The CDR3 length is 15 residues.

The V and J genes are TRBV20-1 and TRBJ2-1; a possible D gene is TRBD1 (7 bases). CDR3 length equals 14 residues. Germline V CDR1 and CDR2: DFQATT, SNEGSKA (reference sequence). Trimming removed 2 bases at V and 7 bases at J, with 15 bases between. CDR3 bases: TGCAGTGCTAGATCCCCCAGGGGGAGGAATGAGCAGTTCTTC. The encoded protein is CSARSPRGRNEQFF.

V usage is TRBV4-3 and J usage is TRBJ2-1; 8 bases are shared with TRBD1. After removal of 4 bases from V and 6 bases from J, the junction contained 8 bases not matched to a gene. Germline lookup yields CDR1 LGHNA and CDR2 YSLEER. The length of the CDR3 is 15 residues. The CDR3: CASSLLTGARNEQFF. The DNA for the CDR3 is TGCGCCAGCAGCCTATTGACAGGGGCCCGCAATGAGCAGTTCTTC.

In DNA, the CDR3 is TGCGCCAGCAGCTTTAGCGGGAGCCCTACCGGCAATGAGCAGTTCTTC. Residues: CASSFSGSPTGNEQFF. The V and J genes are TRBV5-1 and TRBJ2-1, with 9 nucleotides matching TRBD2. Germline assignment: CDR1 SGHRS and CDR2 YFSETQ. J gave up 6 bases and V 2 bases, and 9 bases lay outside the gene matches. The CDR3 runs 16 residues.

The chain couples TRBV10-3 to TRBJ2-7; TRBD2 matches 9 bases. The CDR3 sequence is 16 residues long. The junction had 11 bases not matched to a gene; V was cut back by 6 bases and J by 2 bases. Per germline, CDR1 ENHRY and CDR2 SYGVKD. The DNA for the CDR3 is TGTGCCATCAGCGAACCCAGCGGGAGGAAACCCTACGAGCAGTACTTC. This translates into CAISEPSGRKPYEQYF.

This clonotype appeared a few times. The chain is built from TRBV18 and TRBJ1-2; unclear D gene. The ends were cut back, 2 bases at V and 8 bases at J, with 15 bases in the middle. Germline V gene data show CDR1 as KGHSH and CDR2 as LQKENI. CDR3 length equals 14 residues. CDR3 region: CASSPSMMLGGYTF. The CDR3 nucleotides read TGTGCCAGCTCACCATCGATGATGCTAGGAGGCTACACCTTC.

This clonotype was detected a few times. The chain has TRBV20-1 and TRBJ2-3; TRBD2 matches at 11 bases. The trim removed 1 base at V and 4 bases at J, leaving 7 bases unmatched. The CDR3 consists of 16 residues. Germline V gene sequence: CDR1 DFQATT, CDR2 SNEGSKA (reference sequence). CDR3: CSARVPLAGGADTQYF. The CDR3 DNA reads as TGCAGTGCTAGAGTTCCGCTAGCGGGAGGAGCAGATACGCAGTATTTT.

This clonotype was recorded at least ten times. V usage is TRBV5-4 and J usage is TRBJ2-1; TRBD2 matches 11 bases. Germline CDR1 reads SGHNT; CDR2 reads YYREEE (reference sequence). J gave up 7 bases and V 4 bases, and 7 bases lay outside the gene matches. The length of the CDR3 is 15 residues. The DNA of the CDR3 is TGTGCCAGCAGCCAAAAGACTAGCGGGATGAATGAGCAGTTCTTC. This gives the protein CASSQKTSGMNEQFF.

V is TRBV7-2 and J is TRBJ2-7; 10 nucleotides align to TRBD1. Germline-derived CDR1 and CDR2 are SGHTA and FQGNSA. V shed 3 bases and J 4 bases; nucleotides not matched to a gene: 3. The CDR3 has 14 residues. The CDR3: CASSFDRGRYEQYF. The DNA of the CDR3 is TGTGCCAGCAGCTTCGACAGGGGGCGGTACGAGCAGTACTTC.

This clonotype appeared a few times. V usage is TRBV7-8 and J usage is TRBJ1-4, with a weak D call TRBD1 (6 bases). The length of the CDR3 is 15 residues. Trimming cost V 8 bases and J 7 bases, with 20 bases left between them. CDR1 and CDR2 (germline): SGHVS, FQNEAQ. The CDR3 is CASRPQTGVFEKLFF. In DNA, the CDR3 is TGTGCCAGCCGTCCACAGACAGGCGTCTTTGAAAAACTGTTTTTT.

J is TRBJ2-1 and V is TRBV20-1, with D perhaps matching TRBD2 (6 bases). This CDR3 region has 16 residues. The V end lost 5 bases, the J end lost 3 bases, and 20 bases lay between the germline ends. The V gene's germline CDR1 is DFQATT and CDR2 SNEGSKA (reference sequence). The CDR3 sequence: CSAGASSGRDYNEQFF. CDR3 nucleotide sequence: TGCAGTGCTGGAGCGTCAAGCGGGCGGGACTACAATGAGCAGTTCTTC.